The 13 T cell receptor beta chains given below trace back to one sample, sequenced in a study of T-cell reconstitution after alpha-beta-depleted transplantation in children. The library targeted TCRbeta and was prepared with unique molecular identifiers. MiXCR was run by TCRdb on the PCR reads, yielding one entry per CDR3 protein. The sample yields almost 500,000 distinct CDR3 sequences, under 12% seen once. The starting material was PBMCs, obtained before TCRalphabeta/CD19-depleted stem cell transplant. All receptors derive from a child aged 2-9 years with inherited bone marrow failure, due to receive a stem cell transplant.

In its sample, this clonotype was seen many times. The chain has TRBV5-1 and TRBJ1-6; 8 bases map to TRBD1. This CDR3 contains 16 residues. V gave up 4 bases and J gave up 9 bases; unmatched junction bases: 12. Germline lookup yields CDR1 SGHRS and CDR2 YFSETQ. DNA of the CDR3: TGCGCCAGCAGCGACAAAGACAGGGGATGGGCTTCACCCCTCCACTTT. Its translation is CASSDKDRGWASPLHF. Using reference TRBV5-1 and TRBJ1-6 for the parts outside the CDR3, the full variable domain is KAGVTQTPRYLIKTRGQQVTLSCSPISGHRSVSWYQQTPGQGLQFLFEYFSETQRNKGNFPGRFSGRQFSNSRSEMNVSTLELGDSALYLCASSDKDRGWASPLHFGNGTRLTVT.

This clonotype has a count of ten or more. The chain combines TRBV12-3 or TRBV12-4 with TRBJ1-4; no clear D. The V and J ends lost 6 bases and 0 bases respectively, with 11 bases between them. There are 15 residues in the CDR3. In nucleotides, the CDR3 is TGTGCCAGCAGCCCGGGCCTTACAACTAATGAAAAACTGTTTTTT. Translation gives CASSPGLTTNEKLFF.

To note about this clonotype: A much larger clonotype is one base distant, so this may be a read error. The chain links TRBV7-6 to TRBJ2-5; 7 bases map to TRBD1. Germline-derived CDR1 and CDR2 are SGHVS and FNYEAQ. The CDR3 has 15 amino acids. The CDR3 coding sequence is TGTGTCAGCAGCCCTGACAGGGTGGGCCAAGAGACCCAGTACTTC. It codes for CVSSPDRVGQETQYF.

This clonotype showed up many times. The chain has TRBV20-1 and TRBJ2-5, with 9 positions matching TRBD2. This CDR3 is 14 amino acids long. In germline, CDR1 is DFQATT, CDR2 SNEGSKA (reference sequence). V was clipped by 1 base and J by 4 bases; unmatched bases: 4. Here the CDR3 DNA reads TGCAGTGCTAGAGGCGGGAGGGCCACAGAGACCCAGTACTTC. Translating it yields CSARGGRATETQYF.

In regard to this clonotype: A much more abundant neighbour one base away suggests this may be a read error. As DNA, the CDR3 is TGTGCCATCATGGTCGGGACAGGAGCCTACAATGAGCAGTTCTTC. Translation gives CAIMVGTGAYNEQFF. This chain uses TRBV10-3 with TRBJ2-1; TRBD1 matches 8 bases. CDR1 and CDR2 from the germline V gene are ENHRY and SYGVKD. V lost 7 bases, J lost 2 bases, and 7 bases stayed unmatched. The CDR3 sequence is 15 residues long.

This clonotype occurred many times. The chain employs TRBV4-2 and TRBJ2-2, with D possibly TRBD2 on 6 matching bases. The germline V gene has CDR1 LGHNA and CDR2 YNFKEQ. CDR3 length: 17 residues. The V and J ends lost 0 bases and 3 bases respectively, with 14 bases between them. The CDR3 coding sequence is TGTGCCAGCAGCCAAGATTACTTGGGGGGATACACCGGGGAGCTGTTTTTT. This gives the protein CASSQDYLGGYTGELFF.

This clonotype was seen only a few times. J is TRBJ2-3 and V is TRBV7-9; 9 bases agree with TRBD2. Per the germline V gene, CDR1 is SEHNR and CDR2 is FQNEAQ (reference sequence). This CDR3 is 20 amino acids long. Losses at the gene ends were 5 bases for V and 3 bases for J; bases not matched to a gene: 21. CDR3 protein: CASSPRSWASGNWRTDTQYF. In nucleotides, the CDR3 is TGTGCCAGCAGCCCCCGTAGCTGGGCTAGCGGGAATTGGCGGACAGATACGCAGTATTTT.

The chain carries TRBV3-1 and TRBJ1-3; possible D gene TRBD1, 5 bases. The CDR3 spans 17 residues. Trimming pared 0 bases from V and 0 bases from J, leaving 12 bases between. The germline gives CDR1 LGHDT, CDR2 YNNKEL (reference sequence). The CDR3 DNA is TGTGCCAGCAGCCAAGATCGGGGGGATTACTCTGGAAACACCATATATTTT. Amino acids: CASSQDRGDYSGNTIYF.

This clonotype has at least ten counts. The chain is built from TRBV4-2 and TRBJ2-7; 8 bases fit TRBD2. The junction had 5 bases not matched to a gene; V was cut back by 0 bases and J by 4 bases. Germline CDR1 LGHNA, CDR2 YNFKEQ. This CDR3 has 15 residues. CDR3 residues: CASSQDRGGDYEQYF. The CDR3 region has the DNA TGTGCCAGCAGCCAAGATCGGGGGGGCGATTACGAGCAGTACTTC.

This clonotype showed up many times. The chain's CDR3 is CASGTGGNTGELFF. The CDR3 region has the DNA TGTGCCAGCGGGACAGGGGGGAACACCGGGGAGCTGTTTTTT. V is TRBV11-2 and J is TRBJ2-2; 11 bases fit TRBD1. Unmatched junction bases numbered 0, after V lost 8 bases and J lost 1 base. The CDR3 is 14 residues long. CDR1 is SGHAT and CDR2 is FQNNGV in the germline V gene. Filled out from reference TRBV11-2 and TRBJ2-2, the complete variable domain reads EAGVAQSPRYKIIEKRQSVAFWCNPISGHATLYWYQQILGQGPKLLIQFQNNGVVDDSQLPKDRFSAERLKGVDSTLKIQPAKLEDSAVYLCASGTGGNTGELFFGEGSRLTVL.

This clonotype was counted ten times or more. Written as DNA, the CDR3 is TGTGCCAGCAGCACAGGGGACGAGCAGTACTTC. Its protein product is CASSTGDEQYF. The chain carries TRBV7-9 and TRBJ2-7, with 7 bases matching TRBD1. The V and J ends lost 5 bases and 5 bases, in that order; junction bases with no gene match: 0. The CDR3 covers 11 residues. CDR1 is SEHNR, CDR2 FQNEAQ, per germline (reference sequence).

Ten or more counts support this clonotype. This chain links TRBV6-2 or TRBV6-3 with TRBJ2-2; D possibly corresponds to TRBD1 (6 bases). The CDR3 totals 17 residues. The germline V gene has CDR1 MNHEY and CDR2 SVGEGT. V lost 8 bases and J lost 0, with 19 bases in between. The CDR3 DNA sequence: TGTGCCAGCGAAAATCAGAAGACAGGAGCGAACACCGGGGAGCTGTTTTTT. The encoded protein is CASENQKTGANTGELFF.

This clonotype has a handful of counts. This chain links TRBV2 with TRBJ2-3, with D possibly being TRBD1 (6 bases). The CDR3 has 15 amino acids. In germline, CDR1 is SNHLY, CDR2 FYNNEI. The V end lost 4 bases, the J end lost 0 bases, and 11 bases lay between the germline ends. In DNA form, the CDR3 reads TGTGCCAGCAGTGGGGCCAGGGGAAGCACAGATACGCAGTATTTT. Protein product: CASSGARGSTDTQYF.